A selection of T cell receptor beta chains follows, all from one sample in a study of blood T cells in healthy people across ages. TCRdb re-called the 5' RACE reads with MiXCR, one entry per CDR3 protein. Found here are 800,000 to 950,000 distinct CDR3 sequences, around 48% of them singletons; the top ten hold about an eighth. The sequenced sample was blood. The receptors derive from a man in his thirties or forties in good health. CDR3s include the opening cysteine and the closing phenylalanine or tryptophan. D genes are given only for firm matches. The size of a clone is reported for some rows only, either as once, few or many, or as a class for expanded clones.

J	D	size	V	DNA	CDR3
TRBJ1-2	NA	NA	TRBV6-6	TGTGCCAGCAGTTATGGAGGACGGAGCAACGGCTACACCTTC	CASSYGGRSNGYTF
TRBJ2-3	TRBD2	NA	TRBV30	TGTGCCTGGAGTGTACTAGCGGTTAGCACAGATACGCAGTATTTT	CAWSVLAVSTDTQYF
TRBJ1-4	NA	NA	TRBV12-3/TRBV12-4	TGTGCCAGCAGTTTACGGCTTGGACGGGATAATGAAAAACTGTTTTTT	CASSLRLGRDNEKLFF
TRBJ2-2	NA	NA	TRBV12-3/TRBV12-4	TGTGCCAGCAGGGGGGGGCGACGGAGCACCGGGGAGCTGTTTTTT	CASRGGRRSTGELFF
TRBJ2-5	TRBD1	NA	TRBV2	TGTGCCAGCAGCCTCAGGGGGTTGAATGAGCAGTACTTC	CASSLRGLNEQYF
TRBJ2-3	NA	few	TRBV20-1	TGCAGTGCTAGACGGGGCTTGGACACAGATACGCAGTATTTT	CSARRGLDTDTQYF
TRBJ2-3	NA	NA	TRBV6-2/TRBV6-3	TGTGCCAGCAGTTACATGGGACTGAGCACAGATACGCAGTATTTT	CASSYMGLSTDTQYF
TRBJ1-1	NA	few	TRBV10-3	TGTGCCATCAGTGAAGGACGGTCGAACACTGAAGCTTTCTTT	CAISEGRSNTEAFF
TRBJ2-7	NA	NA	TRBV20-1	TGCAGTGCTAGAGTCGGGACGGAACTCTACGAGCAGTACTTC	CSARVGTELYEQYF
TRBJ2-2	TRBD2	few	TRBV28	TGTGCCAGCAGTCCTGGACTAGCGGGGGAAGTAAACACCGGGGAGCTGTTTTTT	CASSPGLAGEVNTGELFF
TRBJ1-4	NA	few	TRBV12-3/TRBV12-4	TGTGCCAGCAGTTTAGGGGGTGGAGGTGAAAAACTGTTTTTT	CASSLGGGGEKLFF
TRBJ1-6	TRBD1	NA	TRBV7-2	TGTGCCAGCAGCTTAGCCGGGACAGGACTTAATTCACCCCCCCACTTT	CASSLAGTGLNSPPHF
TRBJ2-7	NA	many	TRBV7-6	TGTGCCAGCAGCTTATACGTCGAGCAGTACTTC	CASSLYVEQYF
TRBJ1-2	TRBD1	NA	TRBV28	TGTGCCAGCAGCCCCAATTCCCGATACCGGGACAGGGGGCGTTATGGCTACACCTTC	CASSPNSRYRDRGRYGYTF
TRBJ2-5	TRBD1	many	TRBV3-1	TGTGCCAGCAGCCGAACCGGGACAGGGTTGATCGGAGAGACCCAGTACTTC	CASSRTGTGLIGETQYF
TRBJ2-6	TRBD2	NA	TRBV12-3/TRBV12-4	TGTGCCAGCAGTTTGCCGCGGGGGGGCTCTGGGGCCAACGTCCTGACTTTC	CASSLPRGGSGANVLTF
TRBJ1-2	TRBD1	NA	TRBV7-2	TGTGCCAGCAGCTTTGAGGGGGCGATTGGCTACACCTTC	CASSFEGAIGYTF
TRBJ2-4	NA	NA	TRBV5-1	TGCGCCAGCAGAGGGACGGCGGGAGCCAAAAACATTCAGTACTTC	CASRGTAGAKNIQYF
TRBJ1-5	TRBD1	few	TRBV29-1	TGCAGCGCCCGGACAGGCTTCAATAGCAATCAGCCCCAGCATTTT	CSARTGFNSNQPQHF
TRBJ1-2	NA	NA	TRBV7-2	TGTGCCAGCAGCTTGTCCTTAGGGGGCTACACCTTC	CASSLSLGGYTF
TRBJ2-3	NA	NA	TRBV10-3	TGTGCCATCAGCCGACTCCAAGGGGCCGAAACAGATACGCAGTATTTT	CAISRLQGAETDTQYF
TRBJ1-3	NA	NA	TRBV29-1	TGCAGCGTTGACGGACACCTCTCTGGAAACACCATATATTTT	CSVDGHLSGNTIYF
TRBJ2-4	NA	NA	TRBV5-1	TGCGCCAGCAGCTTGGAACAAGCGCAAAACATTCAGTACTTC	CASSLEQAQNIQYF
TRBJ2-1	NA	NA	TRBV29-1	TGCAGCGTTGAAACGTCGACAGTAAACAATGAGCAGTTCTTC	CSVETSTVNNEQFF
TRBJ2-5	TRBD2	once	TRBV10-3	TGTGCCATCCCCTGGGGGGGGGACGAGACCCAGTACTTC	CAIPWGGDETQYF
TRBJ1-5	NA	NA	TRBV6-2/TRBV6-3	TGTGCCAGCAGTTACGAGGGACGTCCACAGCCCCAGCATTTT	CASSYEGRPQPQHF
TRBJ1-1	NA	NA	TRBV10-3	TGTGCCATCAGCCGGGTCTCGAACACTGAAGCTTTCTTT	CAISRVSNTEAFF
TRBJ2-2	NA	NA	TRBV6-2/TRBV6-3	TGTGCCAGCAGACCCGGGGCACTATCCACCGGGGAGCTGTTTTTT	CASRPGALSTGELFF
TRBJ2-1	TRBD2	many	TRBV5-1	TGCGCCAGCAGCCCGCGGGGGGTCCTACGCAATGAGCAGTTCTTC	CASSPRGVLRNEQFF
TRBJ2-1	TRBD2	NA	TRBV29-1	TGCAGCGTTGAAGGAGCGGGGGGGCACAATGAGCAGTTCTTC	CSVEGAGGHNEQFF
TRBJ2-5	TRBD2	few	TRBV7-9	TGTGCCAGCAGCTTAGTAGCGGGGCCCCAAGAGACCCAGTACTTC	CASSLVAGPQETQYF
TRBJ2-2	TRBD1	NA	TRBV7-2	TGTGCCAGCAGTAGACAGGGGCCCAAACTCACCGGGGAGCTGTTTTTT	CASSRQGPKLTGELFF
TRBJ1-5	TRBD1	NA	TRBV20-1	TGCAGTGCTAGAGCGGACAGGGGGGACTATCAGCCCCAGCATTTT	CSARADRGDYQPQHF
TRBJ2-1	NA	NA	TRBV27	TGTGCCAGCAGTTCCGAGCCGAGGGACTACAATGAGCAGTTCTTC	CASSSEPRDYNEQFF
TRBJ2-7	NA	NA	TRBV7-2	TGTGCCAGCAGAAAGTCCCCCTACGAGCAGTACTTC	CASRKSPYEQYF
TRBJ2-3	NA	NA	TRBV10-3	TGTGCCATCTCCGGGGCAGGGGGCTCCGGGGGGTACACAGATACGCAGTATTTT	CAISGAGGSGGYTDTQYF
TRBJ2-1	TRBD2	NA	TRBV20-1	TGCAGTGCTCGCCCATTGCGGGGGGGTGGTGATGAGCAGTTCTTC	CSARPLRGGGDEQFF
TRBJ1-5	NA	few	TRBV2	TGTGCCAGCGGTACAGTTAGCAATCAGCCCCAGCATTTT	CASGTVSNQPQHF
TRBJ2-1	NA	NA	TRBV20-1	TGCAGTGCTAGAGAGGCACTAGACTCCTACAATGAGCAGTTCTTC	CSAREALDSYNEQFF
TRBJ2-1	NA	few	TRBV6-2/TRBV6-3	TGTGCCAGCAGCCCCGGGACAACCCTCTACAATGAGCAGTTCTTC	CASSPGTTLYNEQFF
TRBJ2-1	TRBD2	many	TRBV24-1	TGTGCCACCAGTGACCCCGCGGCTAGCGGGGGGGAAAATGAGCAGTTCTTC	CATSDPAASGGENEQFF
TRBJ1-5	NA	NA	TRBV29-1	TGCAGCGTTGGGGTGAGGGGCGCGCCCCAGCATTTT	CSVGVRGAPQHF
TRBJ2-3	TRBD2	NA	TRBV6-6	TGTGCCAGCAGTTACGGGGGGGGGAGTTCAGATACGCAGTATTTT	CASSYGGGSSDTQYF
TRBJ1-2	TRBD1	NA	TRBV3-1	TGTGCCAGCAGCCACCCCCGGGACAGGGTGGGAGGCTACACCTTC	CASSHPRDRVGGYTF
TRBJ2-3	TRBD2	many	TRBV29-1	TGCAGCGTCGGGGGACTAGCGGGGACCAAAACTAGCACAGATACGCAGTATTTT	CSVGGLAGTKTSTDTQYF
TRBJ1-2	NA	NA	TRBV15	TGTGCCACCAGCAGAGACAGCTATTCTAACTATGGCTACACCTTC	CATSRDSYSNYGYTF